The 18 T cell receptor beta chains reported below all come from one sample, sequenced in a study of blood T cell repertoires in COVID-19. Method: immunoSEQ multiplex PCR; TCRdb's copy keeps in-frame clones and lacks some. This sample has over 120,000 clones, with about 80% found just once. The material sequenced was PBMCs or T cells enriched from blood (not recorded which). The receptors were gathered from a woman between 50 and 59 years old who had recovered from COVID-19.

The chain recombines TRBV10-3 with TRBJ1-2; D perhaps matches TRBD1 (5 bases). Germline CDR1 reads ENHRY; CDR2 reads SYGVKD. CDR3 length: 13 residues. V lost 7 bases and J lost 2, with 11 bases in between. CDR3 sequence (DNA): TGTGCCATCACCTCGGGGGAAAACTATGGCTACACCTTC. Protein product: CAITSGENYGYTF.

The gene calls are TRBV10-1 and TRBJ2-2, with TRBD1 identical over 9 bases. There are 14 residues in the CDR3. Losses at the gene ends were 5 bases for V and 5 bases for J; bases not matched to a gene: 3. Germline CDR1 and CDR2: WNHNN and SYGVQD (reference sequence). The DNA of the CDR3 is TGCGCCAGCAGTCCACAGGGGGCTACCGGGGAGCTGTTTTTT. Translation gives CASSPQGATGELFF.

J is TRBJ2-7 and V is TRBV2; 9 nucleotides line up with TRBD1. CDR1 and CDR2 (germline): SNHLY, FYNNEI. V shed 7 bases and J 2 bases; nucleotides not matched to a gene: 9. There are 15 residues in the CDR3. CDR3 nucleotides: TGTGCCAGCATTCCCGGGACAGGGCTTCCCTACGAGCAGTACTTC. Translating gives CASIPGTGLPYEQYF.

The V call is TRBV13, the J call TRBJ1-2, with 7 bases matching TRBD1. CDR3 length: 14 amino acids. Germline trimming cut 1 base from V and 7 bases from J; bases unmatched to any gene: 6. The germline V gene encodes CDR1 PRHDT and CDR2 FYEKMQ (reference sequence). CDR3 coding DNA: TGTGCCAGCAGCTTAGACAGGGGCCTGTCTGGCTACACCTTC. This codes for CASSLDRGLSGYTF.

The CDR3 here is CASTPVMRGGEQFF. The CDR3 DNA follows: TGTGCCAGCACCCCCGTAATGAGGGGAGGAGAGCAGTTCTTC. The chain combines TRBV6-5 with TRBJ2-1, with D possibly TRBD2 on 6 matching bases. The CDR3 length is 14 residues. Germline V gives CDR1 MNHEY, CDR2 SVGAGI. Trimming stripped 7 bases from V and 10 bases from J, with 20 bases between.

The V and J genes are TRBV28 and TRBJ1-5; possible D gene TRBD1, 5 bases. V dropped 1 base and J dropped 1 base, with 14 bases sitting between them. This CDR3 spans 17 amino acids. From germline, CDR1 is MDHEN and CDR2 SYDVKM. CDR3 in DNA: TGTGCCAGCAGTTTATTCCCCAGGGCGGGGAGCAATCAGCCCCAGCATTTT. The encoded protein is CASSLFPRAGSNQPQHF.

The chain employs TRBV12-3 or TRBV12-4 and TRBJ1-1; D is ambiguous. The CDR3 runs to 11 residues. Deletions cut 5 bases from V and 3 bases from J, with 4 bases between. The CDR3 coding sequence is TGTGCCAGCAGTCCGGACACTGAAGCTTTCTTT. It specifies CASSPDTEAFF.

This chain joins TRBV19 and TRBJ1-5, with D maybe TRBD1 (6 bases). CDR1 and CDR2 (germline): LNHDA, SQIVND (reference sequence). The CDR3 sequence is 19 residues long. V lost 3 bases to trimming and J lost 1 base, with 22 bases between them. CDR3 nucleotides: TGTGCCAGTAGTATTGGGCGGACAGCTTGGGTTAAGAGCAATCAGCCCCAGCATTTT. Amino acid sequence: CASSIGRTAWVKSNQPQHF.

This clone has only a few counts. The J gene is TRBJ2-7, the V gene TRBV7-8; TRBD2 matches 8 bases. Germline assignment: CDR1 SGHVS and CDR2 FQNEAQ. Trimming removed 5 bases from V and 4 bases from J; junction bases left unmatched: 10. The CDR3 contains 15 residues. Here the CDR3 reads CASSASGTREYEQYF. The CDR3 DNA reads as TGTGCCAGCAGCGCCTCCGGGACTAGAGAGTACGAGCAGTACTTC.

The CDR3 bases are TGTGCCAGTAGTATGGGTCAGGGATACACAGATACGCAGTATTTT. Its translation: CASSMGQGYTDTQYF. The J gene is TRBJ2-3, the V gene TRBV19, with D perhaps TRBD1 (5 bases). Germline V lookup: CDR1 LNHDA, CDR2 SQIVND (reference sequence). CDR3 size: 15 residues. Between the trimmed V and J ends, which lost 3 bases and 2 bases, there was a span of 12 bases.

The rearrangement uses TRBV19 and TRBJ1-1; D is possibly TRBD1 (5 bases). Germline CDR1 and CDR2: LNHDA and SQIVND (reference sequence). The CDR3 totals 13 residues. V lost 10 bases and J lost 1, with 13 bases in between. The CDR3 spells CATSPTGNTEAFF. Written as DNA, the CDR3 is TGTGCCACCTCACCAACAGGGAACACTGAAGCTTTCTTT.

CDR3 residues: CASSLRDRDQETQYF. The CDR3 bases are TGTGCCAGCAGTTTAAGGGACAGGGATCAAGAGACCCAGTACTTC. The chain has TRBV27 and TRBJ2-5, with TRBD1 matching over 9 bases. This CDR3 spans 15 amino acids. Looked up from germline, CDR1 is MNHEY and CDR2 is SMNVEV (reference sequence). V was pared by 2 bases and J by 2 bases, with 3 bases of the junction left unmatched.

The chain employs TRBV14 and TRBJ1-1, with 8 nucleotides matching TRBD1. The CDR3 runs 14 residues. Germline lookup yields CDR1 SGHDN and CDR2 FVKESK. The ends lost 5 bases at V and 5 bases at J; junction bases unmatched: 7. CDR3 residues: CASSALDRETEAFF. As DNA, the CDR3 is TGTGCCAGCAGCGCCCTGGACAGGGAGACTGAAGCTTTCTTT.

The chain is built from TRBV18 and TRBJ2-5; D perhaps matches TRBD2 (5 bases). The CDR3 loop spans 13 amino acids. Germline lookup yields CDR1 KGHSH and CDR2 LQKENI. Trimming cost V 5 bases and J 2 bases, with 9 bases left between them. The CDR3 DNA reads TGTGCCAGCTCATCCGGGGTTCAAGAGACCCAGTACTTC. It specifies CASSSGVQETQYF.

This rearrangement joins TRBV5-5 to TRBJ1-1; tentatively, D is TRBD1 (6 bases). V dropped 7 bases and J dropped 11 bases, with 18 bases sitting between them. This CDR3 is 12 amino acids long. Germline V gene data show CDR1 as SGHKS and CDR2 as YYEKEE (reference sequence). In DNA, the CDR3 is TGTGCCAGCCAGGGCCCAACAGGGAACGCTTTCTTT. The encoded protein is CASQGPTGNAFF.

CDR3 DNA: TGTGCCAGCAGCCGACTAGACCAAGAGACCCAGTACTTC. The encoded protein is CASSRLDQETQYF. This chain joins TRBV7-2 and TRBJ2-5, with a possible D match to TRBD2 (6 bases). The CDR3 has 13 residues. The V end was cut by 5 bases, the J end by 0 bases, with 7 bases between. Germline assignment: CDR1 SGHTA and CDR2 FQGNSA. The full variable domain, with the rest looked up from reference TRBV7-2 and TRBJ2-5, is GAGVSQSPSNKVTEKGKDVELRCDPISGHTALYWYRQSLGQGLEFLIYFQGNSAPDKSGLPSDRFSAERTGGSVSTLTIQRTQQEDSAVYLCASSRLDQETQYFGPGTRLLVL.

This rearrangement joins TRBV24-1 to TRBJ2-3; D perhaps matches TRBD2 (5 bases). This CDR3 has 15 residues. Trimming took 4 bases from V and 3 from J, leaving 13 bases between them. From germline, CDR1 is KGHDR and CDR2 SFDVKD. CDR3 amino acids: CATSDYMTGTDTQYF. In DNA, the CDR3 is TGTGCCACCAGTGACTACATGACGGGGACAGATACGCAGTATTTT.

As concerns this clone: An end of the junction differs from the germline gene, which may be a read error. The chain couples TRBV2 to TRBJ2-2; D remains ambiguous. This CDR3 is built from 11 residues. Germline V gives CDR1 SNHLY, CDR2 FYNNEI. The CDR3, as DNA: TGTGCCGGCAGGAGCGCCGGGGAGCTGTTTTTT. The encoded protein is CAGRSAGELFF. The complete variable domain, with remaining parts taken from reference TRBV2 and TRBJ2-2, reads EPEVTQTPSHQVTQMGQEVILRCVPISNHLYFYWYRQILGQKVEFLVSFYNNEISEKSEIFDDQFSVERPDGSNFTLKIRSTKLEDSAMYFCAGRSAGELFFGEGSRLTVL.